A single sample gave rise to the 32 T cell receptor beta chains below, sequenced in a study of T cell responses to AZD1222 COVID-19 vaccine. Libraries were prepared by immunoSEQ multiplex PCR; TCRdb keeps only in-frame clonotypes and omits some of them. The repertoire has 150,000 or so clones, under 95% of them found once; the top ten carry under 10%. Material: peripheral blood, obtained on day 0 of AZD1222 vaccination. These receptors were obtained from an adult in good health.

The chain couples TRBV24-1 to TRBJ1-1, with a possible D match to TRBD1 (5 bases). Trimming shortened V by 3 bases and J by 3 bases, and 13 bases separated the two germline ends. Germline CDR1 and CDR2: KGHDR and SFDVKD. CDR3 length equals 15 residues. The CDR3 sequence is CATSDNAAGHTEAFF. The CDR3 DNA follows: TGTGCCACCAGTGATAACGCGGCAGGGCACACTGAAGCTTTCTTT.

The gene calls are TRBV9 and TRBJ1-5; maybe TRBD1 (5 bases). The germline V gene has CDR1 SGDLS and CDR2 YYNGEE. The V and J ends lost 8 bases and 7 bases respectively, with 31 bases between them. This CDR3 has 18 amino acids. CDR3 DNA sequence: TGTGCCAGGAGACGCCGAGTCGCCGCGTCGACAGCAGGGCAGCCCCAGCATTTT. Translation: CARRRRVAASTAGQPQHF.

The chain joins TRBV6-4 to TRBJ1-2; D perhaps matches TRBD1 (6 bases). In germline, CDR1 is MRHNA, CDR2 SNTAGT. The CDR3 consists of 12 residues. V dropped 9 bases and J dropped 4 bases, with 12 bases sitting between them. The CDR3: CARQGLTYGYTF. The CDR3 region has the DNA TGTGCCAGACAGGGTTTGACCTATGGCTACACCTTC.

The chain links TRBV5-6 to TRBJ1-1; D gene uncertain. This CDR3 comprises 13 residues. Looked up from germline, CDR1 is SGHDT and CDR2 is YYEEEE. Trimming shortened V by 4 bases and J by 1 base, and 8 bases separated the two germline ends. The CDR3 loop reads CASSERRNTEAFF. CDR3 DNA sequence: TGTGCCAGCAGCGAGAGAAGGAACACTGAAGCTTTCTTT.

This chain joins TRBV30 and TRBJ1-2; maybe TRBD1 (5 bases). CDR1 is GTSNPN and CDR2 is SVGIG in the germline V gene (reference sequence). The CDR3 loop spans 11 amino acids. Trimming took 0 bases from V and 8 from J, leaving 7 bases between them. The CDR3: CAWSVGEGYTF. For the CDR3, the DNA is TGTGCCTGGAGTGTGGGGGAGGGCTACACCTTC.

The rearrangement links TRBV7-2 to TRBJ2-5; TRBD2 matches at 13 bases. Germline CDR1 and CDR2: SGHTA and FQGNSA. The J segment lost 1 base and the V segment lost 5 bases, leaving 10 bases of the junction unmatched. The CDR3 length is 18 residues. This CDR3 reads CASSLRYTSGGAQETQYF. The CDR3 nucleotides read TGTGCCAGCAGCCTCCGTTATACTAGCGGGGGGGCCCAAGAGACCCAGTACTTC.

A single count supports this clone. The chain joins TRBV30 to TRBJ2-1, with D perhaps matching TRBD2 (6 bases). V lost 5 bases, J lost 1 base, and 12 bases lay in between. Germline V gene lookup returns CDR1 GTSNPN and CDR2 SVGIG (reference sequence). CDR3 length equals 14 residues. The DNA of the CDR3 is TGTGCCTGGGGTACGGAGGGATCCTACAATGAGCAGTTCTTC. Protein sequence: CAWGTEGSYNEQFF.

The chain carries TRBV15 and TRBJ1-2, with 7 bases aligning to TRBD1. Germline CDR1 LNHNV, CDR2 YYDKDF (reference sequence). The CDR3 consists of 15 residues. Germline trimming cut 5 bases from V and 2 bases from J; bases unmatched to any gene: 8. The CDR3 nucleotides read TGTGCCACCAGCCCGACTGTCAGGGGGAACTATGGCTACACCTTC. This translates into CATSPTVRGNYGYTF.

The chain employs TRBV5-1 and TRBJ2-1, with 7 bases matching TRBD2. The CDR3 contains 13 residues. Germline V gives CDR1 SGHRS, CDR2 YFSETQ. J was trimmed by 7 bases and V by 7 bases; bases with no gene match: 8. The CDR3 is CASSRGVFNEQFF. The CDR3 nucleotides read TGCGCCAGCTCCCGGGGGGTGTTTAATGAGCAGTTCTTC.

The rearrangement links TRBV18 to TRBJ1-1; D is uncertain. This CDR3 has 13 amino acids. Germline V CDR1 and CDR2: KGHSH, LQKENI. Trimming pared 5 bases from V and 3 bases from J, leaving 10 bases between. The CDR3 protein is CASSGSQDTEAFF. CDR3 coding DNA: TGTGCCAGCTCAGGGTCGCAGGACACTGAAGCTTTCTTT. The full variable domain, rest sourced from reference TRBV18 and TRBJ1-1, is NAGVMQNPRHLVRRRGQEARLRCSPMKGHSHVYWYRQLPEEGLKFMVYLQKENIIDESGMPKERFSAEFPKEGPSILRIQQVVRGDSAAYFCASSGSQDTEAFFGQGTRLTVV.

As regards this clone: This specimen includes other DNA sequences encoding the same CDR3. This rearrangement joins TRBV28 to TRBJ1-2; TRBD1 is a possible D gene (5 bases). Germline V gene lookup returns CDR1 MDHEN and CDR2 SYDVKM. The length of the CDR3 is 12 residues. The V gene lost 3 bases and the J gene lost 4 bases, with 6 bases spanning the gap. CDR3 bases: TGTGCCAGCAGTTTGGACATCTATGGCTACACCTTC. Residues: CASSLDIYGYTF.

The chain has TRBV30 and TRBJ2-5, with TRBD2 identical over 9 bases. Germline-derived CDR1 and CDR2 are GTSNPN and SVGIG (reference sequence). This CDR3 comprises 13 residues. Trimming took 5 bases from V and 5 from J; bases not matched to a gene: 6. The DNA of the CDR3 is TGTGCCTGGGAAAGCGGGGGGCGGGAGACCCAGTACTTC. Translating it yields CAWESGGRETQYF.

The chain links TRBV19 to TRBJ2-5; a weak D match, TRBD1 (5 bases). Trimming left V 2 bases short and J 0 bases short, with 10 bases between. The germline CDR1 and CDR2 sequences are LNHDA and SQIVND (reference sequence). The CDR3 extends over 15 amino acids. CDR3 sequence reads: CASSIRGHNQETQYF. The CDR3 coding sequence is TGTGCCAGTAGTATAAGAGGACACAACCAAGAGACCCAGTACTTC.

The CDR3, as DNA: TGTGCCAGCAGTTCCAGACGGGAGGACTCTGGAAACACCATATATTTT. It codes for CASSSRREDSGNTIYF. V gene TRBV6-6 combines with J gene TRBJ1-3; D remains unclear. CDR1 and CDR2 (germline): MNHNY, SVGAGI (reference sequence). Trimming pared 4 bases from V and 0 bases from J, leaving 13 bases between. The CDR3 spans 16 residues.

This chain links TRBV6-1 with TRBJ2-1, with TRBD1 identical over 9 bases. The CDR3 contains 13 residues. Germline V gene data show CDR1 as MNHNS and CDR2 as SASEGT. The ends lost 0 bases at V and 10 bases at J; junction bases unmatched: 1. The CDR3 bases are TGTGCCAGCAGTGAAGCGGACAGGGGCGAGCAGTTCTTC. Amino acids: CASSEADRGEQFF.

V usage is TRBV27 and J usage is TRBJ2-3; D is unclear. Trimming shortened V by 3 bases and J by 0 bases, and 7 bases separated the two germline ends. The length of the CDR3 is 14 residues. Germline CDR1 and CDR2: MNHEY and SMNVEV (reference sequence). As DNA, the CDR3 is TGTGCCAGCAGTTTCAGCATCAGCACAGATACGCAGTATTTT. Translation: CASSFSISTDTQYF.

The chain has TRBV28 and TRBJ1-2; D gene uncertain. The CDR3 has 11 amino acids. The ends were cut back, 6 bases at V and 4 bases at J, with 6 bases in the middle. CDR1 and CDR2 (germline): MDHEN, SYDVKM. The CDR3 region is CASRRVYGYTF. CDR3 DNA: TGTGCCAGCAGACGAGTCTATGGCTACACCTTC.

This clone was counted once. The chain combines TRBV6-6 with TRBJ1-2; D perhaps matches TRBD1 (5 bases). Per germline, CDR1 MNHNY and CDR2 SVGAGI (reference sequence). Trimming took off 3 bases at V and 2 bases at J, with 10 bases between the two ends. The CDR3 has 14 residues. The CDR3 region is CASSYMQGNYGYTF. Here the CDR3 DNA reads TGTGCCAGCAGTTATATGCAGGGAAACTATGGCTACACCTTC.

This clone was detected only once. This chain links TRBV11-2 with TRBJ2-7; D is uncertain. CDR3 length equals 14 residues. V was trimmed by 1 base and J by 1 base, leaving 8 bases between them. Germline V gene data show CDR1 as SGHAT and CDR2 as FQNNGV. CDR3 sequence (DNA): TGTGCCAGCAGCTTAGGCCAGCATTCCTACGAGCAGTACTTC. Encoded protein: CASSLGQHSYEQYF.

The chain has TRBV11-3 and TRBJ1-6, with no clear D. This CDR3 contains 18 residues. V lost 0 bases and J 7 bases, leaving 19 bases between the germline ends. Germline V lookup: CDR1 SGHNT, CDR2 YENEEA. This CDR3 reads CASSLDQAGSFGNSPLHF. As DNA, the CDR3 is TGTGCCAGCAGCTTAGATCAAGCCGGGAGTTTCGGGAATTCACCCCTCCACTTT.

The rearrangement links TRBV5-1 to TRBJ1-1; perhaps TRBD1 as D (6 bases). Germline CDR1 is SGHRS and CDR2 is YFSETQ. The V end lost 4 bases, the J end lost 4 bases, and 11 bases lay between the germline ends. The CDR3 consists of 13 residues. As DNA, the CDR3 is TGCGCCAGCAGCGTACAGGGAATCACTGAAGCTTTCTTT. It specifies CASSVQGITEAFF.

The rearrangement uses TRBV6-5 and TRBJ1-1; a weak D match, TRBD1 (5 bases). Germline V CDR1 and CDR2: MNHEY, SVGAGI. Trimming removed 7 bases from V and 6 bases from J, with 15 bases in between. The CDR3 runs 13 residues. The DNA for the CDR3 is TGTGCCAGCAAACCCGGGGGTTCGGCTGAAGCTTTCTTT. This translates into CASKPGGSAEAFF.

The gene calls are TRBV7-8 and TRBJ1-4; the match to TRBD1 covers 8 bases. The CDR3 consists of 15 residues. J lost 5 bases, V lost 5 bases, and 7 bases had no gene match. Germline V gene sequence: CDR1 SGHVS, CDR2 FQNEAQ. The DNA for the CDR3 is TGTGCCAGCAGCCCGCCGGGACAGGCAAATGAAAAACTGTTTTTT. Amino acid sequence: CASSPPGQANEKLFF.

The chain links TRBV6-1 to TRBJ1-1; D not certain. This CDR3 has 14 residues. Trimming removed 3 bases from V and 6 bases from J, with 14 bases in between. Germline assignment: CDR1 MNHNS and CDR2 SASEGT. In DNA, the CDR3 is TGTGCCAGCAGTGAGTCCAGAAATCTCGCTGAAGCTTTCTTT. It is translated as CASSESRNLAEAFF.

In DNA form, the CDR3 reads TGTGCCTGGAGGCGGGGGGCGGGCCGCTTCACTGAAGCTTTCTTT. It translates to CAWRRGAGRFTEAFF. This sequence joins TRBV30 and TRBJ1-1; maybe TRBD1 (6 bases). Trimming pared 3 bases from V and 4 bases from J, leaving 18 bases between. This CDR3 spans 15 amino acids. Germline V lookup: CDR1 GTSNPN, CDR2 SVGIG (reference sequence).

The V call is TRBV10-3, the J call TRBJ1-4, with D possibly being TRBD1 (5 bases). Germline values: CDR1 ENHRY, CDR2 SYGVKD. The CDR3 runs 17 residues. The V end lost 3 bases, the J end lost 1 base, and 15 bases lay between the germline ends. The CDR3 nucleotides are TGTGCCATCAGTGAAAGGCAGCTAGGGGTAACTAATGAAAAACTGTTTTTT. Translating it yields CAISERQLGVTNEKLFF.

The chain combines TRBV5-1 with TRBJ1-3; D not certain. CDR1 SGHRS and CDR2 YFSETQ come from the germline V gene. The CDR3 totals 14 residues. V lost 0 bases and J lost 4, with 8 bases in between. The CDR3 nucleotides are TGCGCCAGCAGCTTGGGCAGCCAAGGAAACACCATATATTTT. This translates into CASSLGSQGNTIYF.

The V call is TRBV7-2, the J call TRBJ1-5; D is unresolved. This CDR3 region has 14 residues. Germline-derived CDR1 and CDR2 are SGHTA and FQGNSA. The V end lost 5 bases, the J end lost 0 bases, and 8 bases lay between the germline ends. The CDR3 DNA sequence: TGTGCCAGCAGCGTATACAGTAGCAATCAGCCCCAGCATTTT. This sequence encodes CASSVYSSNQPQHF. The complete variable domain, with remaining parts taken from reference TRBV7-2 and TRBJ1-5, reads GAGVSQSPSNKVTEKGKDVELRCDPISGHTALYWYRQSLGQGLEFLIYFQGNSAPDKSGLPSDRFSAERTGGSVSTLTIQRTQQEDSAVYLCASSVYSSNQPQHFGDGTRLSIL.

The CDR3 is CASSSGHPSGANVLTF. The CDR3 DNA sequence: TGTGCCAGCAGCTCCGGCCATCCCTCTGGGGCCAACGTCCTGACTTTC. The chain recombines TRBV7-9 with TRBJ2-6; no reliable D call. The CDR3 totals 16 residues. Germline CDR1 reads SEHNR; CDR2 reads FQNEAQ (reference sequence). V was pared by 4 bases and J by 0 bases, with 10 bases between.

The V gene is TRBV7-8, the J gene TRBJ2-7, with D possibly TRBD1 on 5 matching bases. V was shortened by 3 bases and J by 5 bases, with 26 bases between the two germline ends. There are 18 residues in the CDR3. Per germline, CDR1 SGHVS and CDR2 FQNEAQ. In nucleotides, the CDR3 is TGTGCCAGCAGCTTGGTTGGTGGGGCCTCCTTGGCGGTGCACGAGCAGTACTTC. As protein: CASSLVGGASLAVHEQYF.

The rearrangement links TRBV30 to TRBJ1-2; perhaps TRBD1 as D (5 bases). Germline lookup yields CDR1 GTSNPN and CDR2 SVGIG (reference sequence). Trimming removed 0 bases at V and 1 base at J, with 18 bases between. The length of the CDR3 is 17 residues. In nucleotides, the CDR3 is TGTGCCTGGAGTGTTCGAACCGGGACGGTGATTAACTATGGCTACACCTTC. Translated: CAWSVRTGTVINYGYTF.

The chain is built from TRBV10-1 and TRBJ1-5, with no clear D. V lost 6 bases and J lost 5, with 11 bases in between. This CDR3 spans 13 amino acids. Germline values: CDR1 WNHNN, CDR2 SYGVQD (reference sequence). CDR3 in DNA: TGCGCCAGCAGCGTCTCGGTAGATCAGCCCCAGCATTTT. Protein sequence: CASSVSVDQPQHF.